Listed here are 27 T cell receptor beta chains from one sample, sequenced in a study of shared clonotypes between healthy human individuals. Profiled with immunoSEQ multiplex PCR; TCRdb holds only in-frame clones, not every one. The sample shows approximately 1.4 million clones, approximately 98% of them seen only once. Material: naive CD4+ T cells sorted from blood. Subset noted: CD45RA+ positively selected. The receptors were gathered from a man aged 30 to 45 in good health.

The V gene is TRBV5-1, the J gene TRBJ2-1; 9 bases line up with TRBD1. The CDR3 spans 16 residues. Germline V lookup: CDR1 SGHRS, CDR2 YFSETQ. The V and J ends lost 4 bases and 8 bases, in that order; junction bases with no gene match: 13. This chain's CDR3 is CASSIGQGKNIDEQFF. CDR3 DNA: TGCGCCAGCAGCATAGGACAGGGGAAGAATATCGATGAGCAGTTCTTC.

The CDR3 reads CASSLDSQLSTDTQYF. The CDR3 DNA sequence: TGCGCCAGCAGCTTGGATTCCCAGCTCAGCACAGATACGCAGTATTTT. The V gene is TRBV5-1, the J gene TRBJ2-3; no reliable D call. The V gene's germline CDR1 is SGHRS and CDR2 YFSETQ. V dropped 0 bases and J dropped 0 bases, with 11 bases sitting between them. CDR3 length: 16 amino acids.

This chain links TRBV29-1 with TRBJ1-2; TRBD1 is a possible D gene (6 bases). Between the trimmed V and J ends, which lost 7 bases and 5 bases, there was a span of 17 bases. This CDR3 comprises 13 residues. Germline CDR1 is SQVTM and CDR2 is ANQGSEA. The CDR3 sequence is CSARAPGEYGYTF. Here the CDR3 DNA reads TGCAGCGCCAGGGCTCCAGGGGAGTATGGCTACACCTTC. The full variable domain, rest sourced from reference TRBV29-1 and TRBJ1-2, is SAVISQKPSRDICQRGTSLTIQCQVDSQVTMMFWYRQQPGQSLTLIATANQGSEATYESGFVIDKFPISRPNLTFSTLTVSNMSPEDSSIYLCSARAPGEYGYTFGSGTRLTVV.

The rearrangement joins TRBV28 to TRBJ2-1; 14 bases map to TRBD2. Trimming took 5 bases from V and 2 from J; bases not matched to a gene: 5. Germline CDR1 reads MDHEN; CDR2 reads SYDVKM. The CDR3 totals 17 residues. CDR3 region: CASSRLAGGRTYNEQFF. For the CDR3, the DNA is TGTGCCAGCAGTCGACTAGCGGGAGGGAGAACCTACAATGAGCAGTTCTTC.

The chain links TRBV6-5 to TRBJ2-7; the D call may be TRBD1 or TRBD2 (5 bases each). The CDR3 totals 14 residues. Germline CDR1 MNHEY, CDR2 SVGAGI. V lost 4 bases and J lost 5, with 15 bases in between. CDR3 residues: CASSSIPRDHEQYF. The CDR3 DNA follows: TGTGCCAGCAGTTCCATCCCTAGGGACCACGAGCAGTACTTC.

CDR3 loop: CASSLATGDRAINEQFF. In DNA, the CDR3 is TGTGCCAGCAGCTTAGCGACGGGGGACAGAGCGATCAATGAGCAGTTCTTC. The chain recombines TRBV7-3 with TRBJ2-1; tentatively, D is TRBD1 (7 bases). This CDR3 is 17 amino acids long. Trimming shortened V by 2 bases and J by 6 bases, and 20 bases separated the two germline ends. Looked up from germline, CDR1 is SGHTA and CDR2 is FQGTGA.

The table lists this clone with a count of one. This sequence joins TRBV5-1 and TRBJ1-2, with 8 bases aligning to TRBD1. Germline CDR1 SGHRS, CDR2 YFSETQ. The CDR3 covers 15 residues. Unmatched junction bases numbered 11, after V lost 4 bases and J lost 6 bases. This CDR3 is CASSPSGTGVNGYTF. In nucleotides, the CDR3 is TGCGCCAGCAGCCCCTCCGGGACAGGAGTCAATGGCTACACCTTC.

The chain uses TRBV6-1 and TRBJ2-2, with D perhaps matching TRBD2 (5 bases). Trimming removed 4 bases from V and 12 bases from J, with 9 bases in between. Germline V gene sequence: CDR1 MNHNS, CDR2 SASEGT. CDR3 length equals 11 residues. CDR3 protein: CASSVGSKLFF. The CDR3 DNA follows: TGTGCCAGCAGTGTTGGGAGTAAGCTGTTTTTT.

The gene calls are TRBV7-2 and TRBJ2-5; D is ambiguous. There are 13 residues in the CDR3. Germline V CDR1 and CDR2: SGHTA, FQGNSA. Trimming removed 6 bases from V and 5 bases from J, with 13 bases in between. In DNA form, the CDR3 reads TGTGCCAGCAGTGATAGGTCGCGTGAGACCCAGTACTTC. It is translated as CASSDRSRETQYF.

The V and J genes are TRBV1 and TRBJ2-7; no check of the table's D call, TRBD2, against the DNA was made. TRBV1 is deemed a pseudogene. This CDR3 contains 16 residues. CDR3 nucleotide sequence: TGCACCAGCATCCCCACCCGACGGGAGGGAACCTACGAGCAGTACTTC. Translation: CTSIPTRREGTYEQYF.

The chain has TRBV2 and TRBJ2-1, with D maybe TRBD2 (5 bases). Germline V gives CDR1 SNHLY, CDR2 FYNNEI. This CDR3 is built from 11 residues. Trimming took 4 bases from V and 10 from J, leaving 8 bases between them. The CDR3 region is CASSGTGEQFF. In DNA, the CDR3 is TGTGCCAGCAGTGGAACGGGAGAGCAGTTCTTC. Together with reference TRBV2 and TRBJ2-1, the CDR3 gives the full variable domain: EPEVTQTPSHQVTQMGQEVILRCVPISNHLYFYWYRQILGQKVEFLVSFYNNEISEKSEIFDDQFSVERPDGSNFTLKIRSTKLEDSAMYFCASSGTGEQFFGPGTRLTVL.

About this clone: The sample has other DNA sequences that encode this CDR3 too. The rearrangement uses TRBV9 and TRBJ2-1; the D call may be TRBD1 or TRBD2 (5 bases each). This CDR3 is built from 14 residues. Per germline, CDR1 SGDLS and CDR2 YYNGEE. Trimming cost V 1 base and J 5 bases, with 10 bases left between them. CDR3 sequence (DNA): TGTGCCAGCAGCGTAACCGGGGCGAACAATGAGCAGTTCTTC. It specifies CASSVTGANNEQFF.

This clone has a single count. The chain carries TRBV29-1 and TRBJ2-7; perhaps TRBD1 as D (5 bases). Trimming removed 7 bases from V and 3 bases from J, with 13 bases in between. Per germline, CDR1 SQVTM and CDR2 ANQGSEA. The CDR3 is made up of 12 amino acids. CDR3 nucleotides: TGCAGCGCCAAAGACAGTGACTACGAGCAGTACTTC. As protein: CSAKDSDYEQYF.

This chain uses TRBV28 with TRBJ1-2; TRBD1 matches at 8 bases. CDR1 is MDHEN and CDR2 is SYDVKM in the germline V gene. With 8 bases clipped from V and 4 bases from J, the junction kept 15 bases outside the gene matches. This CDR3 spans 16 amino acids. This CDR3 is CASGTGTGLRGYGYTF. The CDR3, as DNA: TGTGCCAGCGGGACCGGGACAGGACTCCGGGGCTATGGCTACACCTTC.

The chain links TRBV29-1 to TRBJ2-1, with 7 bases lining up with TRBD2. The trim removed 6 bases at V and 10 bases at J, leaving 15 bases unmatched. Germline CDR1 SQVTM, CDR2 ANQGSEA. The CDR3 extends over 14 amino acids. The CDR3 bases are TGCAGCGTAAAGGGAGGGACGGCCTATAGGGAGCAGTTCTTC. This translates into CSVKGGTAYREQFF.

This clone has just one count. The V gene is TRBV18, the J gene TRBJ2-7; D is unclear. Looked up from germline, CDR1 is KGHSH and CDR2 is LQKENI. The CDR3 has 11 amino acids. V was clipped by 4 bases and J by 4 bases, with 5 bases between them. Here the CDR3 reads CASSQAYEQYF. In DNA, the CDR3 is TGTGCCAGCTCACAGGCTTACGAGCAGTACTTC.

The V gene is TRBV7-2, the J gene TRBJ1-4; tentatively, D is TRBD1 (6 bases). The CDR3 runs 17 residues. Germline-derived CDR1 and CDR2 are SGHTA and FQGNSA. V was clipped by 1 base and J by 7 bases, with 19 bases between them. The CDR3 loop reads CASSLDGERGRFEKLFF. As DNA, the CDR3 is TGTGCCAGCAGCTTAGATGGGGAGCGGGGGCGTTTTGAAAAACTGTTTTTT.

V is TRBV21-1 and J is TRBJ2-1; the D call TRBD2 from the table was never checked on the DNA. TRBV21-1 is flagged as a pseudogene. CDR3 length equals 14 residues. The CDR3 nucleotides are TGTGCCAGCGAAGGACTAGCGCCGCACAATGAGCAGTTCTTC. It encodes CASEGLAPHNEQFF.

CDR3 sequence (DNA): TGTGCCAGCAGGCGCGGAGACAACTCCTACGAGCAGTACTTC. Protein sequence: CASRRGDNSYEQYF. The J gene is TRBJ2-7, the V gene TRBV6-1; D not certain. CDR3 size: 14 residues. Looked up from germline, CDR1 is MNHNS and CDR2 is SASEGT. With 6 bases removed from V and 0 bases from J, the gap between germline ends came to 12 bases.

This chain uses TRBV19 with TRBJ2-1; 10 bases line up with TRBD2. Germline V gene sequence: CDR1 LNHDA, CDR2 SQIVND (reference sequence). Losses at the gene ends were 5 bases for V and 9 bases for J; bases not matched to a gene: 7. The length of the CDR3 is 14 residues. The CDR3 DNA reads TGTGCCAGTAGTTTCACTAGCGGGACCCTTGAGCAGTTCTTC. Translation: CASSFTSGTLEQFF.

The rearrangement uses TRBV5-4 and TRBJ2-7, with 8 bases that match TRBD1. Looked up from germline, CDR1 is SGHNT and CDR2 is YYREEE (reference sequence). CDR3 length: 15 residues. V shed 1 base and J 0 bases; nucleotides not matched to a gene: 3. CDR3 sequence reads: CASSLQGAGSYEQYF. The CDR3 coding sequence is TGTGCCAGCAGCTTGCAGGGGGCCGGCTCCTACGAGCAGTACTTC.

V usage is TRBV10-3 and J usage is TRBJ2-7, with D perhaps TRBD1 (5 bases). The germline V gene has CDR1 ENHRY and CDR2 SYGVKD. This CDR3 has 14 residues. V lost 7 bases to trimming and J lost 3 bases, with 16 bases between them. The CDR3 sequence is CAITAHPDSYEQYF. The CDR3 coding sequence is TGTGCCATCACCGCCCACCCCGACAGCTACGAGCAGTACTTC.

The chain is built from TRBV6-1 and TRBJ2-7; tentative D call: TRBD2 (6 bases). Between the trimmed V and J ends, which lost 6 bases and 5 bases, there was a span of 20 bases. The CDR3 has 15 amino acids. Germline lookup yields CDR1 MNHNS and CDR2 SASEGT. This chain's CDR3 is CASRVGLGGAHEQYF. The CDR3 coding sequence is TGTGCCAGCAGGGTGGGGCTGGGGGGAGCTCACGAGCAGTACTTC.

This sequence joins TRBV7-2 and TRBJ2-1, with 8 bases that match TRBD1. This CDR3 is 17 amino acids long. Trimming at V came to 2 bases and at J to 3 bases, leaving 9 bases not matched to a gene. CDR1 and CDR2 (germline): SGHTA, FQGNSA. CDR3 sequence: CASSLPTGQGIYNEQFF. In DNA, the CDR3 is TGTGCCAGCAGCTTACCCACTGGACAGGGTATCTACAATGAGCAGTTCTTC.

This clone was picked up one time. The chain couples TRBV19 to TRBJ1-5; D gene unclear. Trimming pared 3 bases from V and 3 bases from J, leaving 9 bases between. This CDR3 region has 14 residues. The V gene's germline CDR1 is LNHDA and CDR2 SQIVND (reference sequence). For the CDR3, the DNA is TGTGCCAGTAGTATCGTCGGGTTCAATCAGCCCCAGCATTTT. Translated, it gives CASSIVGFNQPQHF.

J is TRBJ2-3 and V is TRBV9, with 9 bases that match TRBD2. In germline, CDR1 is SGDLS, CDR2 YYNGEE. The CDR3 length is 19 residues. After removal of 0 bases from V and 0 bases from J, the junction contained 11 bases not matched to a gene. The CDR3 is CASSVGPAGGLISTDTQYF. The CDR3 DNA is TGTGCCAGCAGCGTAGGGCCAGCGGGAGGCCTTATTAGCACAGATACGCAGTATTTT.

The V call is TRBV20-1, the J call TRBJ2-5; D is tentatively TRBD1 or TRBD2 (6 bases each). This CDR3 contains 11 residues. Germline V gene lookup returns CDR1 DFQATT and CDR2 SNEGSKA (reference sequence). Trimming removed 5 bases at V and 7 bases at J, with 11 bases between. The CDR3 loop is CSAWGAGTQYF. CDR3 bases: TGCAGTGCTTGGGGGGCGGGGACCCAGTACTTC.